A single sample gave rise to the 18 T cell receptor beta chains below, sequenced in a study of regulatory and conventional T cells in RAG deficiency. The sorted conventional CD4+ T cells were CD25-low and CD127-high, with genomic DNA sequenced. Clones were sequenced by immunoSEQ multiplex PCR, and TCRdb holds only the in-frame ones, with some missing. The sample lists just over 30,000 clones, around 96% occurring once. The same data also went into a second study, on regulatory T cells. That investigation notes: The primer mix had 52 TRBV and 13 TRBJ primers.

The sample comprised CD25- CD4+ T cells sorted from blood. These receptor sequences come from a human donor in good health.

The J gene is TRBJ2-5, the V gene TRBV6-1; D perhaps matches TRBD2 (5 bases). This CDR3 has 12 amino acids. Trimming pared 2 bases from V and 5 bases from J, leaving 6 bases between. Looked up from germline, CDR1 is MNHNS and CDR2 is SASEGT. CDR3: CASSERGETQYF. In DNA form, the CDR3 reads TGTGCCAGCAGTGAAAGAGGGGAGACCCAGTACTTC.

The J gene is TRBJ2-3, the V gene TRBV2; D is possibly TRBD1 (6 bases). The CDR3 is 16 amino acids. Germline V gives CDR1 SNHLY, CDR2 FYNNEI. Trimming removed 4 bases from V and 5 bases from J, with 19 bases in between. The CDR3 here is CASSVGRPGEGDTQYF. CDR3 sequence (DNA): TGTGCCAGCAGTGTTGGTAGGCCAGGGGAAGGAGATACGCAGTATTTT.

The V gene is TRBV6-1, the J gene TRBJ1-2, with D possibly being TRBD1 (5 bases). Germline CDR1 is MNHNS and CDR2 is SASEGT. This CDR3 region has 12 residues. V was shortened by 8 bases and J by 2 bases, with 9 bases between the two germline ends. CDR3 sequence: CASQKGNYGYTF. The CDR3 nucleotides read TGTGCCAGCCAAAAGGGGAACTATGGCTACACCTTC.

This clone has a single count. This chain joins TRBV6-1 and TRBJ1-1; 8 bases fit TRBD1. J lost 7 bases, V lost 9 bases, and 13 bases had no gene match. Germline CDR1 reads MNHNS; CDR2 reads SASEGT. The CDR3 length is 14 residues. The CDR3 is CARIKGQAKLEAFF. The DNA for the CDR3 is TGTGCCAGAATTAAGGGACAGGCCAAACTTGAAGCTTTCTTT.

The V call is TRBV9, the J call TRBJ2-3, with 10 positions matching TRBD2. The V gene end was trimmed by 4 bases and the J gene end by 6 bases; junction bases not matched to a gene: 8. The CDR3 sequence is 15 residues long. In germline, CDR1 is SGDLS, CDR2 YYNGEE. The CDR3 DNA reads TGTGCCAGCAGCATCTCTAGCGGGAGAACGGATACGCAGTATTTT. Amino acid sequence: CASSISSGRTDTQYF.

The V and J genes are TRBV10-3 and TRBJ1-2, with 11 positions matching TRBD1. This CDR3 contains 13 residues. Germline trimming cut 6 bases from V and 8 bases from J; bases unmatched to any gene: 5. Germline CDR1 reads ENHRY; CDR2 reads SYGVKD. The CDR3 DNA is TGTGCCATCAGCGGACAGGGGGCGGGAGGCTACACCTTC. Translation gives CAISGQGAGGYTF.

The chain has TRBV2 and TRBJ2-1, with D unclear. Trimming pared 4 bases from V and 7 bases from J, leaving 8 bases between. Germline loops: CDR1 SNHLY, CDR2 FYNNEI. This CDR3 spans 12 amino acids. CDR3 amino acids: CASSVFGNEQFF. DNA of the CDR3: TGTGCCAGCAGTGTATTCGGGAATGAGCAGTTCTTC.

The chain combines TRBV10-3 with TRBJ2-1, with 12 positions matching TRBD1. Looked up from germline, CDR1 is ENHRY and CDR2 is SYGVKD. V trimming: 7 bases; J trimming: 5 bases; junction bases outside the gene matches: 6. The CDR3 sequence is 15 residues long. The CDR3 sequence is CAIKKGQGADNEQFF. The CDR3 DNA reads TGTGCCATCAAGAAGGGACAGGGGGCTGACAATGAGCAGTTCTTC.

The rearrangement joins TRBV6-5 to TRBJ2-7; the D gene is possibly TRBD2 (5 bases). The CDR3 is made up of 15 amino acids. The ends were cut back, 5 bases at V and 5 bases at J, with 19 bases in the middle. From germline, CDR1 is MNHEY and CDR2 SVGAGI. CDR3 region: CASSHHGLRGNEQYF. The CDR3 DNA is TGTGCCAGCAGTCACCACGGACTCCGAGGGAACGAGCAGTACTTC.

The J gene is TRBJ1-4, the V gene TRBV6-1; weak D call: TRBD1 (6 bases). V lost 5 bases and J lost 10, with 14 bases in between. The CDR3 runs 13 residues. Per germline, CDR1 MNHNS and CDR2 SASEGT. Here the CDR3 reads CASSSTGLGKLFF. The CDR3 DNA is TGTGCCAGCAGTTCTACAGGGTTGGGAAAACTGTTTTTT.

CDR3 amino acids: CASSETGEETQYF. CDR3 sequence (DNA): TGTGCCAGCAGCGAAACAGGGGAAGAGACCCAGTACTTC. The chain couples TRBV4-2 to TRBJ2-5; 7 bases are a match to TRBD1. The CDR3 extends over 13 amino acids. Germline lookup yields CDR1 LGHNA and CDR2 YNFKEQ. The V segment lost 5 bases and the J segment 3 bases; nucleotides outside the gene matches: 3.

This clone occurred once. V and J are TRBV5-1 and TRBJ2-1, with D unclear. Germline CDR1 reads SGHRS; CDR2 reads YFSETQ. Trimming stripped 3 bases from V and 0 bases from J, with 13 bases between. The CDR3 sequence is 16 residues long. The CDR3 reads CASSSNLGSSYNEQFF. In nucleotides, the CDR3 is TGCGCCAGCAGCTCCAATCTAGGTAGCTCCTACAATGAGCAGTTCTTC.

The chain combines TRBV7-9 with TRBJ2-1; 7 bases line up with TRBD1. Germline V gene lookup returns CDR1 SEHNR and CDR2 FQNEAQ (reference sequence). V lost 0 bases and J lost 5; bases outside the gene matches: 4. The CDR3 spans 15 residues. CDR3 in amino acids: CASSLATGANNEQFF. DNA of the CDR3: TGTGCCAGCAGCTTAGCAACAGGGGCTAACAATGAGCAGTTCTTC.

Comments on this clone: Its ends do not fully match the called genes, so a read error is possible. Other DNA sequences of this sample code for an identical CDR3. J is TRBJ1-6 and V is TRBV2; no definite D call. The germline gives CDR1 SNHLY, CDR2 FYNNEI. The CDR3 is made up of 14 amino acids. The DNA of the CDR3 is TGTGCCAGCAGGGTGAGCTCCTATAATTCCCCCCTCCACTTT. Its translation: CASRVSSYNSPLHF.

The chain uses TRBV5-1 and TRBJ1-1, with TRBD1 matching over 12 bases. The V and J ends lost 1 base and 1 base, in that order; junction bases with no gene match: 2. In germline, CDR1 is SGHRS, CDR2 YFSETQ. The CDR3 has 16 amino acids. The CDR3 spells CASSLRGQGANTEAFF. CDR3 nucleotides: TGCGCCAGCAGCTTGAGGGGACAGGGGGCGAACACTGAAGCTTTCTTT. The full variable domain, in which reference TRBV5-1 and TRBJ1-1 provide the parts outside the CDR3, is KAGVTQTPRYLIKTRGQQVTLSCSPISGHRSVSWYQQTPGQGLQFLFEYFSETQRNKGNFPGRFSGRQFSNSRSEMNVSTLELGDSALYLCASSLRGQGANTEAFFGQGTRLTVV.

V and J are TRBV5-4 and TRBJ2-7; D possibly corresponds to TRBD2 (6 bases). Between the trimmed V and J ends, which lost 0 bases and 6 bases, there was a span of 19 bases. Germline V lookup: CDR1 SGHNT, CDR2 YYREEE (reference sequence). The CDR3 spans 16 residues. The CDR3 region has the DNA TGTGCCAGCAGCTTGGGAGGTAAGGGACTCAGCTCCGAGCAGTACTTC. Translating gives CASSLGGKGLSSEQYF.

This chain uses TRBV29-1 with TRBJ2-1; unclear D gene. V dropped 5 bases and J dropped 3 bases, with 5 bases sitting between them. Germline V CDR1 and CDR2: SQVTM, ANQGSEA. The CDR3 runs to 11 residues. The CDR3 spells CSVRVYNEQFF. In DNA, the CDR3 is TGCAGCGTTAGAGTCTACAATGAGCAGTTCTTC.

This clone has just one count. The rearrangement joins TRBV5-8 to TRBJ2-3; D gene uncertain. There are 18 residues in the CDR3. V gave up 0 bases and J gave up 0 bases, with 17 bases separating them. Germline CDR1 and CDR2: SGHTS and YDEGEE. In DNA form, the CDR3 reads TGTGCCAGCAGCTTGGCCAATAAAGCGTTAACTAGCACAGATACGCAGTATTTT. The encoded protein is CASSLANKALTSTDTQYF.